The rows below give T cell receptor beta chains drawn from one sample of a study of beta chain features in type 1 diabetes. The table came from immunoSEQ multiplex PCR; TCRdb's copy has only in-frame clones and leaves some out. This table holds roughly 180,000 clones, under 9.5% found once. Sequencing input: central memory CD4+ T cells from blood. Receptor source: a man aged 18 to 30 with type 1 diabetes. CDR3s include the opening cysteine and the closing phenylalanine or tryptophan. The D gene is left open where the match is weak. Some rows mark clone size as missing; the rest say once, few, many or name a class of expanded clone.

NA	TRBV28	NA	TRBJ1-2	CASSLTWQIHGYTF	TGTGCCAGCAGCCTCACCTGGCAGATTCATGGCTACACCTTC
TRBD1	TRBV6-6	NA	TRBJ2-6	CASSHDRAGANVLTF	TGTGCCAGCAGTCACGACAGGGCTGGGGCCAACGTCCTGACTTTC
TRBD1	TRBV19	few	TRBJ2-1	CASSLIGQGPWNEQFF	TGTGCCAGTAGTCTCATAGGACAGGGGCCTTGGAATGAGCAGTTCTTC
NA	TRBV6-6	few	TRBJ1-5	CASSYSAGNQPQHF	TGTGCCAGCAGTTACTCGGCAGGTAATCAGCCCCAGCATTTT
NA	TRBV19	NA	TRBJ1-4	CASSNRRGADEKLFF	TGTGCCAGTAGTAATCGTCGTGGAGCTGATGAAAAACTGTTTTTT
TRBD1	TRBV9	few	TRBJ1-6	CASSIGTGLGSPLHF	TGTGCCAGCAGCATAGGGACAGGGCTGGGTTCACCCCTCCACTTT
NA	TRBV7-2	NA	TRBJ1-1	CASSPMGRMNTEAFF	TGTGCCAGCAGTCCAATGGGCAGAATGAACACTGAAGCTTTCTTT
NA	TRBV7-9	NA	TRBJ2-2	CASRQANTGELFF	TGTGCCAGCAGACAGGCGAACACCGGGGAGCTGTTTTTT
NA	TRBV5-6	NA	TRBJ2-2	CASSDETKNTGELFF	TGTGCCAGCAGCGACGAGACAAAGAACACCGGGGAGCTGTTTTTT
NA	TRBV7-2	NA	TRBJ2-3	CASSSTHSTDTQYF	TGTGCCAGCAGCTCGACACATAGCACAGATACGCAGTATTTT
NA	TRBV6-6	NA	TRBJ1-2	CASSFGEGYGYTF	NA
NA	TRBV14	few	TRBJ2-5	CASSRDIAGKTQYF	TGTGCCAGCAGCCGAGACATAGCAGGGAAGACCCAGTACTTC
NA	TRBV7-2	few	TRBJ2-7	CASSLVRGESYEQYF	TGTGCCAGCAGCTTAGTTCGGGGAGAGAGCTACGAGCAGTACTTC